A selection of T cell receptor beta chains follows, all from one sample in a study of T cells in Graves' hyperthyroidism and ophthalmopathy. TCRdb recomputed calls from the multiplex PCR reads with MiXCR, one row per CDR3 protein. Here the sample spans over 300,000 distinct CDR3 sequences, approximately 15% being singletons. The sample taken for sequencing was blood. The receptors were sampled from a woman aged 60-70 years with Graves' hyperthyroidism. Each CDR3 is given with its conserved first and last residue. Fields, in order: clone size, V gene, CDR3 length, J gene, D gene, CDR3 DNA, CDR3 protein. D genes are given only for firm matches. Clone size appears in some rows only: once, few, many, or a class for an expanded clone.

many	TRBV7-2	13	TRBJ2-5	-	TGTGCCAGCAGCTTCCAGGCCGAAGAGACCCAGTACTTC	CASSFQAEETQYF
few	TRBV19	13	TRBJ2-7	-	TGTGCCAGTACCCTGCCGGGAACCCACGAGCAGTACTTC	CASTLPGTHEQYF
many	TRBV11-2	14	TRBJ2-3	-	TGTGCCAGCAGCTTTGGAGTGACCCCAGATACGCAGTATTTT	CASSFGVTPDTQYF
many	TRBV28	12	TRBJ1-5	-	TGTGCCAGCAGTTCTAGTCATCAGCCCCAGCATTTT	CASSSSHQPQHF
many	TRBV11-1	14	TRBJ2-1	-	TGTGCCAGCAACGGCGGGACCACCTACAATGAGCAGTTCTTC	CASNGGTTYNEQFF
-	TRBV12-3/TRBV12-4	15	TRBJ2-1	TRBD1	TGTGCCAGCAGAAAGGACAGGGGCTCCTACAATGAGCAGTTCTTC	CASRKDRGSYNEQFF
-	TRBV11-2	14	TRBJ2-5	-	TGTGCCAGCAGGCTGTGGGGGCCAGAAGAGACCCAGTACTTC	CASRLWGPEETQYF
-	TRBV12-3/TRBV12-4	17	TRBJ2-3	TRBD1	TGTGCCAGCAGTTTCAGGGCCCGGGACAGGAGCACAGATACGCAGTATTTT	CASSFRARDRSTDTQYF
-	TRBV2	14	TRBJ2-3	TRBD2	TGTGCCAGCAGTCGGGCTAGCGGGACAGATACGCAGTATTTT	CASSRASGTDTQYF
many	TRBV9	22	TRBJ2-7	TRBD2	TGTGCCAGCAGCCGTAGAGCCCCACTCGGCCTAGCGGGAGGGATCTCTATCTACGAGCAGTACTTC	CASSRRAPLGLAGGISIYEQYF
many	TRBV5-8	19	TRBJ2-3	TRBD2	TGTGCCAGCAGCCCGATGGGGCTAGCGGGAGTGACTAGCACAGATACGCAGTATTTT	CASSPMGLAGVTSTDTQYF
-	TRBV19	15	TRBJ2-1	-	TGTGCCAGTAGTATGGCGCGGGAATTCCACCATGAGCAGTTCTTC	CASSMAREFHHEQFF
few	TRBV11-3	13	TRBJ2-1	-	TGTGCCAGCAGCTTAGAGGCCAGACATAGCGCGTTCTTC	CASSLEARHSAFF
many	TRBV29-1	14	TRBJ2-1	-	TGCAGCGCCTCGCTGGGGCTTCGAAACAATGAGCAGTTCTTC	CSASLGLRNNEQFF
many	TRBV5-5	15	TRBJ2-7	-	TGTGCCAGCAGCTGGGGAGTAGCGGACGCCTACGAGCAGTACTTC	CASSWGVADAYEQYF
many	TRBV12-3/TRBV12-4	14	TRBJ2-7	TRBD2	TGTGCCAGCAGCCCGGTGGCGGGAGCCTACGAGCAGTACTTC	CASSPVAGAYEQYF
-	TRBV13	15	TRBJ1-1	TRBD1	TGTGCCAGCAGCTTGCGGGCAGGGGGTAGCCCTGAAGCTTTCTTT	CASSLRAGGSPEAFF
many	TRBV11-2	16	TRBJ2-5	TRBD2	TGTGCCAGCAGCTCGGGACTAGCGGTTTCTCAAGAGACCCAGTACTTC	CASSSGLAVSQETQYF
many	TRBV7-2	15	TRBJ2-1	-	TGTGCCAGCAGCCCGTGGGGTACCGGGAAAAATGAGCAGTTCTTC	CASSPWGTGKNEQFF
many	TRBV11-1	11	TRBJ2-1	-	TGTGCCAGCAGCTTTTTGGATGAGCAGTTCTTC	CASSFLDEQFF
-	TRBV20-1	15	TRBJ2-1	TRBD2	TGCAGTGCTGCAAGCGGGAGCGGGCTTTACAATGAGCAGTTCTTC	CSAASGSGLYNEQFF
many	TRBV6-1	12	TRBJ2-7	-	TGTGCCAGCACCCCCAGGGTGGGGGAGCAGTACTTC	CASTPRVGEQYF
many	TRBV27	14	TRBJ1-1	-	TGTGCCAGCAGTTTATCCGGCGTATACACTGAAGCTTTCTTT	CASSLSGVYTEAFF
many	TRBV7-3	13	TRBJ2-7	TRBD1	TGTGCCAGCAGCCCAGACAGGGGCCACGAGCAGTACTTC	CASSPDRGHEQYF
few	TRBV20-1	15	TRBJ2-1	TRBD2	TGCAGTGCTAGTCTAGCGGGTGATGAGTACAATGAGCAGTTCTTC	CSASLAGDEYNEQFF
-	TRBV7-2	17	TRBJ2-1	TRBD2	TGTGCCAGCAGCTTAAACCCCCTGGAAGCGGGAGCGACTGAGCAGTTCTTC	CASSLNPLEAGATEQFF